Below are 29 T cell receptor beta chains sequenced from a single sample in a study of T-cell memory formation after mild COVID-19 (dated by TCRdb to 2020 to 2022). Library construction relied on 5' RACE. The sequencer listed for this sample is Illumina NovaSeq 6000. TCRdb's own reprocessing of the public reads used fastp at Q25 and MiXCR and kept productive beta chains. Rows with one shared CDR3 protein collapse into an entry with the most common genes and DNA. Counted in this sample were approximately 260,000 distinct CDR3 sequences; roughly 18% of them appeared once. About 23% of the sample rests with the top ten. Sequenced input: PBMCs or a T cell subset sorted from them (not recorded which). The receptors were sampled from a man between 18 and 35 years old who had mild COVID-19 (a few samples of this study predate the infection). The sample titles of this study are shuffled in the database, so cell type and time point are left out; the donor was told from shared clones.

The CDR3 loop reads CASSQFLNTEAFF. CDR3 coding DNA: TGTGCCAGCAGCCAGTTCTTGAACACTGAAGCTTTCTTT. The rearrangement joins TRBV4-2 to TRBJ1-1; no reliable D call. V was cut by 3 bases and J by 0 bases, with 5 bases left in between. CDR1 LGHNA and CDR2 YNFKEQ come from the germline V gene. The CDR3 totals 13 residues.

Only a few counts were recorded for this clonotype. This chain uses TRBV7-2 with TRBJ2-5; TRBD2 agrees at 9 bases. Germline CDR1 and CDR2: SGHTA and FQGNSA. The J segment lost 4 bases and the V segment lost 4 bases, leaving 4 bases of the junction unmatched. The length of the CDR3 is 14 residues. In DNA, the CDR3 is TGTGCCAGCAGCTACGGGACTAGCCGAGAGACCCAGTACTTC. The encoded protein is CASSYGTSRETQYF.

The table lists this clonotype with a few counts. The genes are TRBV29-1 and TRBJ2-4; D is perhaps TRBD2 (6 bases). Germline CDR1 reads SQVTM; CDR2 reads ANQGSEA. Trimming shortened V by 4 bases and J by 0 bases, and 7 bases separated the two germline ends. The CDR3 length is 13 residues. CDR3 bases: TGCAGCGTTGTGGAGGGAGCCAAAAACATTCAGTACTTC. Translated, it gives CSVVEGAKNIQYF.

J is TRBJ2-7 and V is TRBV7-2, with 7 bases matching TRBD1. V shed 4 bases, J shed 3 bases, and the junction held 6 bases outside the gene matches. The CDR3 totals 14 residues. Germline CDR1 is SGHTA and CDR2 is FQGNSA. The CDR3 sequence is CASSWGTAIYEQYF. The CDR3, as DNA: TGTGCCAGCAGCTGGGGGACAGCAATCTACGAGCAGTACTTC.

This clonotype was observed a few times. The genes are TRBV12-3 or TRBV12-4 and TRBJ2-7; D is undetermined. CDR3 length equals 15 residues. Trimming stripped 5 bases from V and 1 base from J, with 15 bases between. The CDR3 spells CASSAVDASSYEQYF. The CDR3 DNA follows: TGTGCCAGCAGTGCGGTTGATGCCTCTTCCTACGAGCAGTACTTC.

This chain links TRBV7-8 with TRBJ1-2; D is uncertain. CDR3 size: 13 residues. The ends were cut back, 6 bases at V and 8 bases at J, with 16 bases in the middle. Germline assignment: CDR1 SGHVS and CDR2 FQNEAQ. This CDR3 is CASSPRMVGGYTF. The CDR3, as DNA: TGTGCCAGCAGTCCCCGAATGGTGGGAGGCTACACCTTC.

The CDR3 nucleotides read TGTGCCAGCAGTGAGCGGCGAGGGACGGATCCACCCCTCCACTTT. Its protein product is CASSERRGTDPPLHF. The rearrangement uses TRBV6-5 and TRBJ1-6, with D possibly TRBD1 on 5 matching bases. V lost 5 bases and J lost 11, with 19 bases in between. CDR1 and CDR2 (germline): MNHEY, SVGAGI. This CDR3 spans 15 amino acids.

This chain's CDR3 is CSVESRETQYF. The CDR3 DNA is TGCAGCGTGGAGTCACGGGAGACCCAGTACTTC. The chain has TRBV29-1 and TRBJ2-5; D gene ambiguous. This CDR3 comprises 11 residues. Looked up from germline, CDR1 is SQVTM and CDR2 is ANQGSEA. V lost 6 bases, J lost 5 bases, and 10 bases lay in between.

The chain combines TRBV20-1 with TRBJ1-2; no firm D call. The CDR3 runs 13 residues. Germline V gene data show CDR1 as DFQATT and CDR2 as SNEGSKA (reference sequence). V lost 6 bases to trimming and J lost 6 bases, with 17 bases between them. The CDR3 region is CSARSGLRNGYTF. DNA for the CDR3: TGCAGTGCCAGATCTGGATTGAGGAATGGCTACACCTTC.

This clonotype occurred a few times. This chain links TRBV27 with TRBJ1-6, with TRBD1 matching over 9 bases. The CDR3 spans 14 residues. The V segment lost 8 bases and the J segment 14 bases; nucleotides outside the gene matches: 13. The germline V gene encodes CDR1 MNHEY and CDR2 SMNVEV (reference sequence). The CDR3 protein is CASLGRQGVDTLHF. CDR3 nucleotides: TGTGCCAGCCTGGGACGACAGGGGGTGGACACCCTCCACTTT.

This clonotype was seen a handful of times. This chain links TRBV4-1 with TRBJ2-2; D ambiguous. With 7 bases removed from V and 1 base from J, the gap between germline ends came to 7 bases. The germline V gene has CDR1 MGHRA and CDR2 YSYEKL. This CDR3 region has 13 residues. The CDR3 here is CASKDLNTGELFF. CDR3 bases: TGCGCCAGCAAGGACCTGAACACCGGGGAGCTGTTTTTT.

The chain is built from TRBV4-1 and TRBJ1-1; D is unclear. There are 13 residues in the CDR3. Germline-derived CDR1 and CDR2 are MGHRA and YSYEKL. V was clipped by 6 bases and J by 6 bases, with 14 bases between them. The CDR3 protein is CASRSMLEAEAFF. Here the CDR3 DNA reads TGCGCCAGCAGAAGTATGTTAGAGGCTGAAGCTTTCTTT.

The CDR3 coding sequence is TGTGCCAGCAGTTTAGTGCGGAGTAGGTGGGCAGATACGCAGTATTTT. Translation gives CASSLVRSRWADTQYF. The chain has TRBV27 and TRBJ2-3; D gene ambiguous. The CDR3 has 16 amino acids. Trimming shortened V by 2 bases and J by 4 bases, and 16 bases separated the two germline ends. The germline gives CDR1 MNHEY, CDR2 SMNVEV (reference sequence).

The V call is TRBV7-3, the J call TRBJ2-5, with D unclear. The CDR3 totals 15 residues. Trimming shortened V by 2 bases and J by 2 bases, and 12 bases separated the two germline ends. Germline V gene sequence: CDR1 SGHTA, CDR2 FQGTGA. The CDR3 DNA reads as TGTGCCAGCAGCTTATTACGACAACCTCAAGAGACCCAGTACTTC. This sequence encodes CASSLLRQPQETQYF.

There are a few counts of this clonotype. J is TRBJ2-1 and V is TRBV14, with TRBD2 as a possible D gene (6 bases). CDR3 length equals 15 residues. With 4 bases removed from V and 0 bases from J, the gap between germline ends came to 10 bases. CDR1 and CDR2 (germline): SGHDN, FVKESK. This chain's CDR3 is CASSLPGVSYNEQFF. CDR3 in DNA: TGTGCCAGCAGCCTCCCGGGGGTCTCCTACAATGAGCAGTTCTTC.

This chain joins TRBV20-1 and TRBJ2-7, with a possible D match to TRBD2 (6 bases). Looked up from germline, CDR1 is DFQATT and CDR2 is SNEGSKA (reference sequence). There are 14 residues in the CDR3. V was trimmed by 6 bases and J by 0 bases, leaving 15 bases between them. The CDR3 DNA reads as TGCAGTGCCTCTGGGCGGGGCTACTCCTACGAGCAGTACTTC. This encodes CSASGRGYSYEQYF.

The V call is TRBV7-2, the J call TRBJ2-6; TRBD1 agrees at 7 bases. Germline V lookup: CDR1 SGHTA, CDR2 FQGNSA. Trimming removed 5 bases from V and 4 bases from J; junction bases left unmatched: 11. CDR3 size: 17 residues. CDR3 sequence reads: CASSPFTGASGANVLTF. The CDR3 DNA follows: TGTGCCAGCAGCCCCTTTACAGGGGCCTCCGGGGCCAACGTCCTGACTTTC.

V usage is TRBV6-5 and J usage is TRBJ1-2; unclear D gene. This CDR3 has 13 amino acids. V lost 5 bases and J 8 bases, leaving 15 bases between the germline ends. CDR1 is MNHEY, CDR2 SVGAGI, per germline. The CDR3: CASSPDGPRGYTF. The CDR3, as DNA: TGTGCCAGCAGTCCGGACGGTCCGAGGGGCTACACCTTC.

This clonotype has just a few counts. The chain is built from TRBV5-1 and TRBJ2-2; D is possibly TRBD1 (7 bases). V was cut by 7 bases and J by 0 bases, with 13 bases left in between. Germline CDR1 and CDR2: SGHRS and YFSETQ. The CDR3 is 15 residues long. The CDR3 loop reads CASGRGDPNTGELFF. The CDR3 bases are TGCGCCAGCGGCAGGGGGGATCCGAACACCGGGGAGCTGTTTTTT. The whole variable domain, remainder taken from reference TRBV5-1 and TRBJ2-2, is KAGVTQTPRYLIKTRGQQVTLSCSPISGHRSVSWYQQTPGQGLQFLFEYFSETQRNKGNFPGRFSGRQFSNSRSEMNVSTLELGDSALYLCASGRGDPNTGELFFGEGSRLTVL.

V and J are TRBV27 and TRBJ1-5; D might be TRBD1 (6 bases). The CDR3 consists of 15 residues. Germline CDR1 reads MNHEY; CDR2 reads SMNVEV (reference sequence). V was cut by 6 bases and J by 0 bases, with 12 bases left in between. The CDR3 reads CASSLNRDSNQPQHF. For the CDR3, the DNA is TGTGCCAGCAGCCTCAACAGGGATAGCAATCAGCCCCAGCATTTT.

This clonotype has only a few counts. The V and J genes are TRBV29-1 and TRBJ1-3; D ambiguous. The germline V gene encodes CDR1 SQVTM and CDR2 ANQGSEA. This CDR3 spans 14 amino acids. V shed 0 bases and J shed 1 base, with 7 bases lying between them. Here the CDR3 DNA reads TGCAGCGTTGAAGAGTCGGGTTCTGGAAACACCATATATTTT. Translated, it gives CSVEESGSGNTIYF.

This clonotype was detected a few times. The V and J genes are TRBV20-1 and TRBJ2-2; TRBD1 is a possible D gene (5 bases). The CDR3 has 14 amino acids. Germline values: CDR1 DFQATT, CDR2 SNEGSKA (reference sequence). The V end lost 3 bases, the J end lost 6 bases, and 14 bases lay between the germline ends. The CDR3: CSARVPGRSGELFF. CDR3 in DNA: TGCAGTGCTAGGGTCCCAGGGCGGTCCGGGGAGCTGTTTTTT.

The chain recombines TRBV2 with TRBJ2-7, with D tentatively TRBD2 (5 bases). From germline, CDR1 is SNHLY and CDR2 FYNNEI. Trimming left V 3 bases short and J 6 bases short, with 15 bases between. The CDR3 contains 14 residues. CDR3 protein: CASSEVIEGAEQYF. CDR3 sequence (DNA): TGTGCCAGCAGTGAGGTAATTGAGGGTGCCGAGCAGTACTTC. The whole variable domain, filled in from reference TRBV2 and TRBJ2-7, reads EPEVTQTPSHQVTQMGQEVILRCVPISNHLYFYWYRQILGQKVEFLVSFYNNEISEKSEIFDDQFSVERPDGSNFTLKIRSTKLEDSAMYFCASSEVIEGAEQYFGPGTRLTVT.

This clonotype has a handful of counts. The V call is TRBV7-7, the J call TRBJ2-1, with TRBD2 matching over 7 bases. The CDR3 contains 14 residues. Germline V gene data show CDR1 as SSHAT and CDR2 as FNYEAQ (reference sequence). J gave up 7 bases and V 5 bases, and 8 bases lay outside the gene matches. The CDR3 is CASSRAGGGNEQFF. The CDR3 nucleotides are TGTGCCAGCAGCCGGGCGGGCGGGGGTAATGAGCAGTTCTTC.

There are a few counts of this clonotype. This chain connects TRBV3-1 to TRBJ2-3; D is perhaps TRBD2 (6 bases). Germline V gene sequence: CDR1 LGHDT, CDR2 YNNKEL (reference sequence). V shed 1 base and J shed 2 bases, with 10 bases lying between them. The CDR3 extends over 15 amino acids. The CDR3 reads CASSQGGVLTDTQYF. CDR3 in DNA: TGTGCCAGCAGCCAAGGCGGGGTCCTCACAGATACGCAGTATTTT.

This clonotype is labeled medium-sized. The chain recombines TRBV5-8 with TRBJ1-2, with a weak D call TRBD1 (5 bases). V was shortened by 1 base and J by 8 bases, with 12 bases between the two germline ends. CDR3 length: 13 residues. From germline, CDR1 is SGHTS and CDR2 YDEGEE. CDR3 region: CASSLYAGPGYTF. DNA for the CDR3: TGTGCCAGCAGCTTGTACGCAGGGCCAGGCTACACCTTC.

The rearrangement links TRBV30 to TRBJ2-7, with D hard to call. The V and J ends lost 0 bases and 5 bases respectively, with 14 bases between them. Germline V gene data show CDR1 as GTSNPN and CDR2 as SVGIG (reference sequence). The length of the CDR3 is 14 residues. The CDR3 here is CAWSVHLGNDEQYF. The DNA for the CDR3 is TGTGCCTGGAGTGTTCATCTGGGGAACGACGAGCAGTACTTC.

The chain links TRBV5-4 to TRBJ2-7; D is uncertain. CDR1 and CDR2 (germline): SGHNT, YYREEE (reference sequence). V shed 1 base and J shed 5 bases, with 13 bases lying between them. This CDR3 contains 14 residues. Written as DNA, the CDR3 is TGTGCCAGCAGCTTGCAGGCGGATAGACACGAGCAGTACTTC. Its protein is CASSLQADRHEQYF.

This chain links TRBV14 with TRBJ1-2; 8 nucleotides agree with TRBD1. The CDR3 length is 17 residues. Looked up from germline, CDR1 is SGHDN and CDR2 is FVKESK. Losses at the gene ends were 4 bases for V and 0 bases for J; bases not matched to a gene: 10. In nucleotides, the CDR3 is TGTGCCAGCAGCCGAGGGACAGGAGGTTTGGCTAACTATGGCTACACCTTC. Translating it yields CASSRGTGGLANYGYTF.